Reported below is one TCR beta chain. The entry originates in a study of technical replicates of blood from a few donors. CDR3 size: 14 residues. CDR1 and CDR2 from the germline V gene are SGDLS and YYNGEE. Trimming removed 4 bases at V and 5 bases at J, with 13 bases between. Repertoires were generated with immunoSEQ multiplex PCR, while TCRdb's copy carries only in-frame clones and drops some. The data hold approximately 79,000 clones, with around 90% observed a single time. Sequencing was carried out using T cells isolated from PBMCs. The chain uses TRBV9 and TRBJ2-1; D unresolved. This clonotype was obtained from a human donor in good health. The CDR3 region has the DNA TGTGCCAGCAGCCCGTTTGAGCTAGACAATGAGCAGTTCTTC. It encodes CASSPFELDNEQFF.